This TCR beta chain was observed in a study of beta chain features in type 1 diabetes. Expressed TCRB transcripts were sequenced because the isolated RNA had all been reverse transcribed beforehand. Clones were read by immunoSEQ multiplex PCR, and TCRdb kept only the in-frame ones, dropping some. The sample records more than 55,000 clones, about 50% being singletons. Study conclusions and caveats: Naive, central memory and Treg TCRB repertoires appeared more alike in patients than in healthy donors. Across all four CD4+ subsets, people with type 1 diabetes showed modestly shorter TCRB CDR3s. Type 1 diabetes patients had VDJ junctions that carried fewer insertions and more deletions.

The CDR3 has 15 amino acids. J lost 0 bases, V lost 5 bases, and 6 bases had no gene match. The V gene's germline CDR1 is MDHEN and CDR2 SYDVKM. As regards this clone: Antigen: not known.

The sample comprised Tregs from blood. The clonotype comes from a woman aged 40 to 50 with type 1 diabetes. V is TRBV28 and J is TRBJ2-7; 8 positions agree with TRBD1. For the CDR3, the DNA is TGTGCCAGCAGTCCCGGGGACAGGAGCTCCTACGAGCAGTACTTC. This encodes CASSPGDRSSYEQYF.